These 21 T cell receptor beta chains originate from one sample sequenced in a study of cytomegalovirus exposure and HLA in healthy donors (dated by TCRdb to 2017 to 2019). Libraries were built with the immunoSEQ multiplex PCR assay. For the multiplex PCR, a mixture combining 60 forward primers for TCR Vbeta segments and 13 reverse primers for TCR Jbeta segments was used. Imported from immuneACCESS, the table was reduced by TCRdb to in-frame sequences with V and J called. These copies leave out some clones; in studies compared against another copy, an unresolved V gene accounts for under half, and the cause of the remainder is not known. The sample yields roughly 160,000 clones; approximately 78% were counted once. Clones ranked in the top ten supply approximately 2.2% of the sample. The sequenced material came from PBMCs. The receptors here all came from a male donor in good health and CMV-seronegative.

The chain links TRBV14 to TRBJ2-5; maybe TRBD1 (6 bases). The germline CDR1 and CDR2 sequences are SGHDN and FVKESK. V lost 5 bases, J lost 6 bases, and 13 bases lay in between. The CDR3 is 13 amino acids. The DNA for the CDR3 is TGTGCCAGCAGCAAGACAGGCGCGCAGACCCAGTACTTC. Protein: CASSKTGAQTQYF. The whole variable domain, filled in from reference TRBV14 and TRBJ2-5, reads EAGVTQFPSHSVIEKGQTVTLRCDPISGHDNLYWYRRVMGKEIKFLLHFVKESKQDESGMPNNRFLAERTGGTYSTLKVQPAELEDSGVYFCASSKTGAQTQYFGPGTRLLVL.

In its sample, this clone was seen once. The CDR3 DNA is TGTGCCACCTTAGGGGCTGGAAACACCATATATTTT. As protein: CATLGAGNTIYF. The rearrangement joins TRBV10-3 to TRBJ1-3; the D gene is possibly TRBD1 (5 bases). CDR1 and CDR2 from the germline V gene are ENHRY and SYGVKD. V shed 10 bases and J shed 2 bases, with 9 bases lying between them. The CDR3 is 12 amino acids.

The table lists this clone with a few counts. The CDR3 nucleotides read TGTGCCAGCAGCATGCCAGCGGGGAGCTCCTACGAGCAGTACTTC. Translation gives CASSMPAGSSYEQYF. This chain links TRBV21-1 with TRBJ2-7; TRBD2 reflects the table's D call only, with no check against the DNA. TRBV21-1 is a known pseudogene. The CDR3 runs 15 residues.

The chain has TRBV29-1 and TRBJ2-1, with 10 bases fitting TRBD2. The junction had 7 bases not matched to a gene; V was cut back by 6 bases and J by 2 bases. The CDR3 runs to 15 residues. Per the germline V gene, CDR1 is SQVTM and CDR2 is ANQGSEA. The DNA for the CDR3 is TGCAGCGTCCCAACCGGGACTAGCGCCTACAATGAGCAGTTCTTC. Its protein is CSVPTGTSAYNEQFF.

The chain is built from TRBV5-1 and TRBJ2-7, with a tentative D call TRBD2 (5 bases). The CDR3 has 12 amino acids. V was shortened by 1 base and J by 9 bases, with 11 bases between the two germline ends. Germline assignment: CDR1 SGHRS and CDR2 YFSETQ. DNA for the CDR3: TGCGCCAGCAGCTTGCGGGGAGCAGGGCAGTACTTC. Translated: CASSLRGAGQYF.

The CDR3 nucleotides read TGTGCCAGCAGACGACTTGACAATGAGCAGTTCTTC. Translating gives CASRRLDNEQFF. The chain combines TRBV7-9 with TRBJ2-1; no definite D call. The CDR3 totals 12 residues. Trimming stripped 6 bases from V and 5 bases from J, with 8 bases between. Germline V lookup: CDR1 SEHNR, CDR2 FQNEAQ (reference sequence).

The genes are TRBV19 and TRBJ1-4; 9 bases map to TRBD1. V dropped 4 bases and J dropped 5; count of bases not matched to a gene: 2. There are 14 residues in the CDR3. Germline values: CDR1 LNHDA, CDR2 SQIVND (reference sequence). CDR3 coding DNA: TGTGCCAGTAGTACGACAGGGGGAAATGAAAAACTGTTTTTT. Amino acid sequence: CASSTTGGNEKLFF.

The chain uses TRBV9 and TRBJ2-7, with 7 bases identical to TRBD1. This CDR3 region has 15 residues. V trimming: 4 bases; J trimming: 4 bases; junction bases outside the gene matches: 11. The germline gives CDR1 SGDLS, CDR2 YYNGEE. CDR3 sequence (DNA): TGTGCCAGCAGCCCGGCCGGGACAGAGAAATACGAGCAGTACTTC. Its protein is CASSPAGTEKYEQYF.

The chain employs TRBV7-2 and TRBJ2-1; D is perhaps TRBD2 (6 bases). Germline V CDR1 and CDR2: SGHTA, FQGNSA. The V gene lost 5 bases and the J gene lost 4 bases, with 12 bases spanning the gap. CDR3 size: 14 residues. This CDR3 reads CASSPGTHYNEQFF. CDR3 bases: TGTGCCAGCAGCCCCGGGACTCATTACAATGAGCAGTTCTTC.

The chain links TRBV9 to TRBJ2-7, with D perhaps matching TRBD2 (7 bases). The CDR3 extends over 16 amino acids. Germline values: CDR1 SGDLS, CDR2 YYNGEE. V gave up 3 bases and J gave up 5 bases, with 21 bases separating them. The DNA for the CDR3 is TGTGCCAGCAGCGGAGGGGGGGACGGGATTGGCGACGAGCAGTACTTC. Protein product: CASSGGGDGIGDEQYF.

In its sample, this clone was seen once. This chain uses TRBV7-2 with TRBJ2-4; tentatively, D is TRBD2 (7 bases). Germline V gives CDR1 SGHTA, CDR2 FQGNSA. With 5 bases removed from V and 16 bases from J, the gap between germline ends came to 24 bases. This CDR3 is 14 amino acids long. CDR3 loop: CASSIRGAGTLPYF. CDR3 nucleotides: TGTGCCAGCAGCATTCGGGGGGCCGGAACATTACCCTACTTC. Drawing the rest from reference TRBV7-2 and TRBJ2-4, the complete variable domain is GAGVSQSPSNKVTEKGKDVELRCDPISGHTALYWYRQSLGQGLEFLIYFQGNSAPDKSGLPSDRFSAERTGGSVSTLTIQRTQQEDSAVYLCASSIRGAGTLPYFGAGTRLSVL.

Written as DNA, the CDR3 is TGCGCCAGCAGCTCGGGACAGGGGATGAGCTCCTACGAGCAGTACTTC. This encodes CASSSGQGMSSYEQYF. The rearrangement joins TRBV5-1 to TRBJ2-5; 10 bases map to TRBD1. The J call may be faulty, since TRBJ2-7 better matches the DNA end. Per the germline V gene, CDR1 is SGHRS and CDR2 is YFSETQ. The CDR3 totals 16 residues.

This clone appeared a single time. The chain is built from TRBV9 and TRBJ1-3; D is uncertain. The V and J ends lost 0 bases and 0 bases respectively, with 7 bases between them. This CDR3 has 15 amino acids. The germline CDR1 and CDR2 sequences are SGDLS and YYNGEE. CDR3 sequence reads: CASSVETFSGNTIYF. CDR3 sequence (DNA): TGTGCCAGCAGCGTAGAGACTTTCTCTGGAAACACCATATATTTT.

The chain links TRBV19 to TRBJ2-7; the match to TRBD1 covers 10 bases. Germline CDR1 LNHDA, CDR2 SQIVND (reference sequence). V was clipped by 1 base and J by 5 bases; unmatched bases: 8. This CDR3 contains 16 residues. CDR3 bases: TGTGCCAGTAGTATAGGGATCCGGGACAGGGGACACGAGCAGTACTTC. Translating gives CASSIGIRDRGHEQYF.

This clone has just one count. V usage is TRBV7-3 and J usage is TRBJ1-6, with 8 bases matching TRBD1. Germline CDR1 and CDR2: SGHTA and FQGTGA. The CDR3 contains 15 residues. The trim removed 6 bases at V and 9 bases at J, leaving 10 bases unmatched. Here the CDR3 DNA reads TGTGCCAGCAGTCAAACAGGGGGTGGGAGTTCACCCCTCCACTTT. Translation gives CASSQTGGGSSPLHF.

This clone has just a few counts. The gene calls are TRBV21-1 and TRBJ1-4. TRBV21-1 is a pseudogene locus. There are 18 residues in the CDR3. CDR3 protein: CASSKVGVEYATNEKLFF. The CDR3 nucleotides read TGTGCCAGCAGCAAAGTTGGTGTAGAGTATGCAACTAATGAAAAACTGTTTTTT.

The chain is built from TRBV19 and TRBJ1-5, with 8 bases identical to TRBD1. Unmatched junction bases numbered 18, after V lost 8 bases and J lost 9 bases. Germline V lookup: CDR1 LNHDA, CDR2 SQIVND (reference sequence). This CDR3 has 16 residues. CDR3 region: CASGPQIRDRFRPQHF. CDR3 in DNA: TGTGCCAGTGGGCCCCAAATTCGGGACAGGTTTCGGCCCCAGCATTTT.

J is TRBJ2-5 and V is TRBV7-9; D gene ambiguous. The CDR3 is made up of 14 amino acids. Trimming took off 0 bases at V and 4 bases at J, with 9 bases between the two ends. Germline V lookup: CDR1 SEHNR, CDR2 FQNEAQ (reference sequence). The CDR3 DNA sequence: TGTGCCAGCAGCTTAGCGCGGATCGGAGAGACCCAGTACTTC. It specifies CASSLARIGETQYF.

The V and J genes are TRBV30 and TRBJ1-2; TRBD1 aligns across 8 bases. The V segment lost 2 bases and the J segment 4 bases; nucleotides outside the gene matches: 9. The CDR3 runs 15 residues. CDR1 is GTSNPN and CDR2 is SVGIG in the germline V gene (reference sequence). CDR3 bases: TGTGCCTGGAGTTTACAGGGACAGGCCCTCTATGGCTACACCTTC. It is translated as CAWSLQGQALYGYTF.

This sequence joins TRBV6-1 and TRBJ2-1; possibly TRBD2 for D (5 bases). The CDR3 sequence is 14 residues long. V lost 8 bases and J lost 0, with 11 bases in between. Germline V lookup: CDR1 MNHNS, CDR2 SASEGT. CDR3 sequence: CASGSLSSYNEQFF. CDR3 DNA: TGTGCCAGCGGGAGCCTGAGCTCCTACAATGAGCAGTTCTTC.

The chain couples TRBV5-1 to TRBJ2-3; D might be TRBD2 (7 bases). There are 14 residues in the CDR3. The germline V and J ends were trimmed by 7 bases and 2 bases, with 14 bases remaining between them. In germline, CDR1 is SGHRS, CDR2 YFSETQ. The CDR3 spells CASARGASTDTQYF. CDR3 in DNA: TGCGCCAGCGCCCGGGGGGCATCCACAGATACGCAGTATTTT.